These T cell receptor beta chains were read from a single sample in a study of cytomegalovirus exposure and HLA in healthy donors. Data came from immunoSEQ multiplex PCR; TCRdb stores just in-frame clones and leaves some out. This repertoire shows 200,000 to 250,000 clones, roughly 84% found once; its top ten account for about 1.4%. The sequenced material came from PBMCs. The source of these receptors is a girl under 18 in good health and CMV-seronegative. Both conserved end residues are part of each CDR3. D genes are given only for firm matches. Only part of the rows carry a size: once, few, many, or a class if the clone is expanded.

v_gene	d_gene	j_gene	abundance	CDR3nt	CDR3aa
TRBV14	-	TRBJ1-2	-	TGTGCCAGCAGCCAAGATTGGTTCGGACAGCCAGGGGACTATGGCTACACCTTC	CASSQDWFGQPGDYGYTF
TRBV19	TRBD2	TRBJ2-5	-	TGTGCCAGTACCCCGGGGGGGTCGTTCGGAGAGACCCAGTACTTC	CASTPGGSFGETQYF
TRBV7-2	-	TRBJ1-1	-	TGTGCCAGCAGCTGGAGACGAGGTAGCATAAACACTGAAGCTTTCTTT	CASSWRRGSINTEAFF
TRBV28	-	TRBJ2-2	-	TGTGCCAGCAGTTCGACAGGAGTTAACACCGGGGAGCTGTTTTTT	CASSSTGVNTGELFF
TRBV6-5	TRBD2	TRBJ2-7	-	TGTGCCAGCAGTTACTCTCGACTAGCGGGGGACTACGAGCAGTACTTC	CASSYSRLAGDYEQYF
TRBV14	TRBD1	TRBJ1-4	-	TGTGCCAGCAGCCCCCTTAGGGGGCCGCCTAATGAAAAACTGTTTTTT	CASSPLRGPPNEKLFF
TRBV5-1	-	TRBJ2-7	-	TGCGCCAGCAGCTTGCGGGGGGGACAGGGCCCTTTAAACGAGCAGTACTTC	CASSLRGGQGPLNEQYF
TRBV10-3	TRBD1	TRBJ1-1	-	TGTGCCATTTCCGGGACAGGGGCGCCTGAAGCTTTCTTT	CAISGTGAPEAFF
TRBV1	-	TRBJ2-1	-	TGCACCAGCAGCCCGAACCAAAAGGGAGATGAGCAGTTCTTC	CTSSPNQKGDEQFF
TRBV9	-	TRBJ1-6	-	TGTGCCAGCAGCGTCAAGGGGGGGAATTCACCCCTCCACTTT	CASSVKGGNSPLHF
TRBV28	-	TRBJ2-1	-	TGTGCCAGCATCTTATCAGGGCCCAAGCACAATGAGCAGTTCTTC	CASILSGPKHNEQFF
TRBV6-5	-	TRBJ2-1	-	TGTGCCAGCAGTTACGACACAGCCAGTAATGAGCAGTTCTTC	CASSYDTASNEQFF
TRBV28	-	TRBJ2-3	once	TGTGCCAGCAACAGGGTGGGTAAGAATACGCAGTATTTT	CASNRVGKNTQYF
TRBV28	TRBD2	TRBJ2-2	-	TGTGCCAGCAGTTTTCCGGGCGGGGGGCACACCGGGGAGCTGTTTTTT	CASSFPGGGHTGELFF
TRBV2	TRBD1	TRBJ1-1	-	TGTGCCAGCAGTGACCAGGGGGCCTCAACTGAAGCTTTCTTT	CASSDQGASTEAFF
TRBV28	TRBD1	TRBJ1-3	once	TGTGCCAGCAGTTTAGGACAGGGCACCATATATTTT	CASSLGQGTIYF
TRBV5-1	TRBD1	TRBJ2-7	-	TGCGCCAGCAGCTTACCCGGGACAGAAACCTACGAGCAGTACTTC	CASSLPGTETYEQYF
TRBV5-4	TRBD1	TRBJ1-4	-	TGTGCCAGCAGCAACCGGGACAGGGGTCCAACTAATGAAAAACTGTTTTTT	CASSNRDRGPTNEKLFF
TRBV5-1	-	TRBJ2-5	-	TGCGCCAGCAGCTTGGAGAGACAACAAGAGACCCAGTACTTC	CASSLERQQETQYF
TRBV29-1	-	TRBJ2-1	-	TGCAGCGGTCGGGGTGGTTCCTACAATGAGCAGTTCTTC	CSGRGGSYNEQFF
TRBV6-4	TRBD1	TRBJ1-3	-	TGTGCCAGCAATAAACAGGGGATCAACACCATATATTTT	CASNKQGINTIYF
TRBV25-1	TRBD1	TRBJ1-5	-	TGTGCCAGCAGTTACAGGGGCGAGAATCAGCCCCAGCATTTT	CASSYRGENQPQHF
TRBV29-1	-	TRBJ2-1	-	TGCAGCGTTGTCGGGGGTGTCGATGAGCAGTTCTTC	CSVVGGVDEQFF
TRBV7-6	-	TRBJ2-7	-	TGTGCCAGCAGCTTAGCCAGGAATTACGAGCAGTACTTC	CASSLARNYEQYF
TRBV10-1	-	TRBJ2-1	-	TGCGCCAGCAGTGGTTGGAACAGGGGGAATCTAGCGGGATTGTATGAGCAGTTCTTC	CASSGWNRGNLAGLYEQFF
TRBV7-3	-	TRBJ1-2	-	TGTGCCAGCAGCTTAAATGGAGGGGGGGGATATGGCTACACCTTC	CASSLNGGGGYGYTF
TRBV15	-	TRBJ2-2	-	TGTGCCACCAGCAGAGATTTCCGAGAAACCGGGGAGCTGTTTTTT	CATSRDFRETGELFF
TRBV28	-	TRBJ1-1	-	TGTGCCAGCAGTTCCTACAGGAAGAACACTGAAGCTTTCTTT	CASSSYRKNTEAFF
TRBV5-1	TRBD2	TRBJ2-7	-	TGCGCCAGCAGCTTGGTAGCGGGGGGACTCTACGAGCAGTACTTC	CASSLVAGGLYEQYF
TRBV9	-	TRBJ1-1	-	TGTGCCAGCAGCGCCTTGAACACTGAAGCTTTCTTT	CASSALNTEAFF
TRBV5-1	-	TRBJ2-7	once	TGCGCCAGCAGCTTGGGAGTAGAGGAGCAGTACTTC	CASSLGVEEQYF
TRBV4-1	TRBD2	TRBJ2-3	-	TGCGCCAGCAGCCCCTGGACTAGCGGGGGGGTCGTGAGCACAGATACGCAGTATTTT	CASSPWTSGGVVSTDTQYF
TRBV5-4	TRBD1	TRBJ1-1	-	TGTGCCAGCAGCTTGGGGCAGGGGGCAGGAACTGAAGCTTTCTTT	CASSLGQGAGTEAFF
TRBV13	TRBD2	TRBJ2-1	-	TGTGCCAGCAGCTTAGGGTCACTAGCGGGACCAATCTACAATGAGCAGTTCTTC	CASSLGSLAGPIYNEQFF
TRBV28	-	TRBJ1-3	-	TGTGCCAGCCTAGCGGCAGCCTCTGGAAACACCATATATTTT	CASLAAASGNTIYF
TRBV2	TRBD1	TRBJ1-2	-	TGTGCCAGCAGTGAAGTTGCAGTGAGGACAGGGGGCTTC	CASSEVAVRTGGF
TRBV29-1	-	TRBJ2-1	-	TGCAGCGTTGAATTAGGACTGGACTCGAACTTCAATGAGCAGTTCTTC	CSVELGLDSNFNEQFF
TRBV5-4	-	TRBJ1-3	-	TGTGCCAGCAGCCAGCAGGGAGGCGGTGGAAACACCATATATTTT	CASSQQGGGGNTIYF
TRBV5-6	-	TRBJ1-1	-	TGTGCCAGCAGCTTACTCGGGGACACTGAAGCTTTCTTT	CASSLLGDTEAFF
TRBV25-1	-	TRBJ2-3	-	TGTGCCAGCAGTGATTCTTATACGCAGTATTTT	CASSDSYTQYF
TRBV7-9	TRBD1	TRBJ2-7	-	TGTGCCACAGATACGGGGACAGACCCCTACGAGCAGTACTTC	CATDTGTDPYEQYF
TRBV15	-	TRBJ1-4	-	TGTGCCACCAGGTCAATATGGGGCCTCGGTAATGAAAAACTGTTTTTT	CATRSIWGLGNEKLFF
TRBV5-1	TRBD1	TRBJ2-1	-	TGCGCCAGCAGCTCAGGGGGCTCCTACAATGAGCAGTTCTTC	CASSSGGSYNEQFF
TRBV4-3	TRBD2	TRBJ2-3	-	TGCGCCAGCAGCCAAAAGGGGCCCCGGTCTAGCGGGGGAATCACAGATACGCAGTATTTT	CASSQKGPRSSGGITDTQYF
TRBV2	-	TRBJ2-3	-	TGTGCCAGCAGTCCTCCCGGGAAAATGGGGACAGATACGCAGTATTTT	CASSPPGKMGTDTQYF
TRBV27	-	TRBJ1-5	-	TGTGCCAGCAGTGCGTACAATCAGCCCCAGCATTTT	CASSAYNQPQHF
TRBV10-3	-	TRBJ2-6	-	TGTGCCATTAGAGACAGCTCTGGGGCCAACGTCCTGACTTTC	CAIRDSSGANVLTF
TRBV7-9	-	TRBJ2-7	-	TGTGCCAGCAGCCAGCTCGTGAGGAGCTCCTACGAGCAGTACTTC	CASSQLVRSSYEQYF
TRBV2	-	TRBJ2-5	-	TGTGCCAGCAGGGATCGGGTGCGACGTGGCTTGGAGCAGTACTTC	CASRDRVRRGLEQYF
TRBV5-4	-	TRBJ2-3	once	TGTGCCAGCAGCTTGGAGGGGTACACAGATACGCAGTATTTT	CASSLEGYTDTQYF
TRBV2	-	TRBJ1-2	few	TGTGCCAGCAGTGAAGCTGGGAGCGGTGGCTACACCTTC	CASSEAGSGGYTF